This T cell receptor (beta chain) derives from a study of control samples from healthy donors and cancer patients. The method was immunoSEQ multiplex PCR; TCRdb's version includes in-frame clones alone and lacks a portion of them. The sample gives some 220,000 clones, 90% to 95% of which show up once; about 1.4% is in the top ten. From germline, CDR1 is SGDLS and CDR2 YYNGEE. V lost 0 bases, J lost 5 bases, and 2 bases stayed unmatched. CDR3 length: 15 residues. The clonotype was recovered from a man aged 45-65 years in good health. Sequences were obtained from blood. J is TRBJ1-2 and V is TRBV9, with TRBD1 matching 12 bases. The CDR3 here is CASSVEGQGAYGYTF. The DNA of the CDR3 is TGTGCCAGCAGCGTAGAGGGACAGGGGGCGTATGGCTACACCTTC.